Listed below are T cell receptor beta chains from one sample, sequenced in a study of blood T cell repertoires in COVID-19. TCRdb's table, derived via immunoSEQ multiplex PCR, lists solely in-frame clones and lacks some. Of roughly 220,000 clones in the sample, around 80% were seen once. Material: peripheral blood. These receptor sequences come from a man aged 30-40 years with active or convalescent COVID-19. The CDR3 runs from the conserved cysteine through the conserved F or W. D genes are given only for firm matches. Clone size appears in some rows only: once, few, many, or a class for an expanded clone.

>TRBJ2-2|NA|NA|11|TRBV12-3/TRBV12-4
TGTGCCAGCCGGTTTTCCGGGGAGCTGTTTTTT
CASRFSGELFF
>TRBJ2-1|TRBD2|NA|13|TRBV29-1
TGCAGCGTGCCCCGCGGGGGGGCTGATGAGCAGTTCTTC
CSVPRGGADEQFF
>TRBJ1-6|TRBD1|NA|14|TRBV5-1
TGCGCCAGCAACTCAGGGGGGAATAATTCACCCCTCCACTTT
CASNSGGNNSPLHF
>TRBJ1-6|NA|NA|14|TRBV28
TGTGCCAGCAGCCCCGTGAGTTTCCCTGAGGCCCTCCACTTT
CASSPVSFPEALHF
>TRBJ1-4|TRBD1|NA|15|TRBV27
TGTGCCAGCAGTCCCGGGACAGCAACTAATGAAAAACTGTTTTTT
CASSPGTATNEKLFF
>TRBJ2-3|TRBD2|NA|15|TRBV6-2/TRBV6-3
TGTGCCAGCAGTTACCCGGGATTGTCGGGGGGGACGCAGTATTTT
CASSYPGLSGGTQYF
>TRBJ2-5|NA|NA|17|TRBV7-2
TGTGCCAGCAGCTTAGGGGGCTTAGAGTTTTGGTTTAAGACCCAGTACTTC
CASSLGGLEFWFKTQYF
>TRBJ1-4|NA|NA|14|TRBV28
TGTGCCAGCAGTTCGGGGTTTCTGGACGAAAAACTGTTTTTT
CASSSGFLDEKLFF
>TRBJ2-3|TRBD2|NA|15|TRBV7-3
TGTGCCAGCAGCCGGTCGGCGGGAGACACAGATACGCAGTATTTT
CASSRSAGDTDTQYF
>TRBJ2-7|TRBD1|NA|13|TRBV6-6
TGTGCCAGCAGCCCCGGGACAGCGGTCGAGCAGTACTTC
CASSPGTAVEQYF
>TRBJ2-5|NA|NA|14|TRBV18
TGTGCCAGCTCACCGCGGGCTACCCAAGAGACCCAGTACTTC
CASSPRATQETQYF
>TRBJ2-7|TRBD2|once|13|TRBV5-4
TGTGCCAGCAGCTCCTCGGGAGGGTACGAGCAGTACTTC
CASSSSGGYEQYF
>TRBJ1-5|NA|NA|13|TRBV6-5
TGTGCCAGCAGTTACTCCGGTGCTCAGCCCCAGCATTTT
CASSYSGAQPQHF
>TRBJ2-1|NA|NA|16|TRBV5-1
TGCGCCAGCAGCCGTGGGGCGGGGAGCTCCTACAATGAGCAGTTCTTC
CASSRGAGSSYNEQFF
>TRBJ1-4|TRBD1|once|16|TRBV4-2
TGTGCCAGCAGCCAGCTGAAGGGACAGGGAAACGAAAAACTGTTTTTT
CASSQLKGQGNEKLFF
>TRBJ2-5|TRBD1|NA|17|TRBV28
TGTGCCAGCAGTTTACCCTTGACAGGGGCCTTACAAGAGACCCAGTACTTC
CASSLPLTGALQETQYF
>TRBJ1-5|NA|NA|13|TRBV11-2
TGTGCCAGCAGCTATACAGGGAATCAGCCCCAGCATTTT
CASSYTGNQPQHF
>TRBJ1-4|NA|NA|16|TRBV9
TGTGCCAGCAGCACTCATTTCGGACAACGAAATGAAAAACTGTTTTTT
CASSTHFGQRNEKLFF
>TRBJ1-5|NA|NA|13|TRBV7-2
TGTGCCAGCAGTTTAGGGGTAGCTCAGCCCCAGCATTTT
CASSLGVAQPQHF
>TRBJ1-1|NA|NA|17|TRBV28
TGTGCCAGCAGTTTAGCCCACCACGACGGAGGAAACACTGAAGCTTTCTTT
CASSLAHHDGGNTEAFF
>TRBJ2-1|TRBD2|NA|22|TRBV7-3
TGTGCCAGCAGCTCGAACCCACCGGGACCACAGCGGGAGCCTTACCCCTACAATGAGCAGTTCTTC
CASSSNPPGPQREPYPYNEQFF
>TRBJ2-1|NA|NA|15|TRBV18
TGTGCCAGCTCACCACAGAGTCCCCGGGGTGGTGAGCAGTTCTTC
CASSPQSPRGGEQFF
>TRBJ1-4|NA|NA|13|TRBV6-5
TGTGCCAGCAGTTCTCAGGGTGGTGAAAAACTGTTTTTT
CASSSQGGEKLFF
>TRBJ1-1|NA|NA|14|TRBV2
TGTGCCAGCAGTGGGGGGCAGAAGAACACTGAAGCTTTCTTT
CASSGGQKNTEAFF
>TRBJ1-2|NA|once|13|TRBV5-1
TGCGCCAGCAGCTTTGACAGTAACTATGGCTACACCTTC
CASSFDSNYGYTF
>TRBJ2-5|NA|NA|15|TRBV11-2
TGTGCCAGCAGCCTAACCCGGGATTCTTTAAAGACCCAGTACTTC
CASSLTRDSLKTQYF
>TRBJ2-7|TRBD2|NA|12|TRBV27
TGTGCCAGCAGTGGGGGGGACTACGAGCAGTACTTC
CASSGGDYEQYF
>TRBJ1-3|TRBD1|NA|16|TRBV10-3
TGTGCCATCAGTTCCCAGGGACAGGGGATCGGAAACACCATATATTTT
CAISSQGQGIGNTIYF